Below, 8 T cell receptor beta chains from the same sample are listed, as sequenced in a study of siplizumab effects on memory and regulatory T cells. Produced via immunoSEQ multiplex PCR; TCRdb's table is partial and in-frame only. This repertoire shows approximately 100,000 clones, roughly 92% found once; its top ten account for roughly 0.61%. The sample taken for sequencing was Tregs sorted from blood. These receptor sequences come from a human donor in good health.

The gene calls are TRBV5-1 and TRBJ1-1, with 10 bases fitting TRBD1. After removal of 3 bases from V and 11 bases from J, the junction contained 10 bases not matched to a gene. The CDR3 extends over 14 amino acids. CDR1 and CDR2 (germline): SGHRS, YFSETQ. The CDR3 protein is CASSYDRGPMKAFF. The DNA of the CDR3 is TGCGCCAGCAGCTACGACAGGGGGCCTATGAAGGCTTTCTTT.

The rearrangement uses TRBV28 and TRBJ1-6; D is unresolved. This CDR3 comprises 12 residues. V was trimmed by 1 base and J by 9 bases, leaving 4 bases between them. Germline assignment: CDR1 MDHEN and CDR2 SYDVKM. In DNA, the CDR3 is TGTGCCAGCAGTTTATTTGCTTCACCCCTCCACTTT. It codes for CASSLFASPLHF.

The rearrangement joins TRBV28 to TRBJ2-7; 9 nucleotides align to TRBD2. Germline CDR1 MDHEN, CDR2 SYDVKM. The CDR3 length is 14 residues. V gave up 7 bases and J gave up 2 bases; unmatched junction bases: 6. The CDR3 DNA reads as TGTGCCAGCACGGGGACTAGCCATACCTACGAGCAGTACTTC. Translating it yields CASTGTSHTYEQYF.

A word on this clone: Additional DNA sequences in this sample encode the identical CDR3. The chain recombines TRBV27 with TRBJ2-7, with D possibly being TRBD1 or TRBD2 (5 bases each). The CDR3 has 15 amino acids. Trimming cost V 3 bases and J 3 bases, with 15 bases left between them. Looked up from germline, CDR1 is MNHEY and CDR2 is SMNVEV (reference sequence). CDR3 bases: TGTGCCAGCAGTTTGCGTCCGGGACGGCTCTACGAGCAGTACTTC. Its protein product is CASSLRPGRLYEQYF.

The chain carries TRBV30 and TRBJ1-3; a weak D match, TRBD1 (5 bases). Germline assignment: CDR1 GTSNPN and CDR2 SVGIG (reference sequence). The CDR3 has 15 amino acids. The CDR3: CADYPGHYSGNTIYF. DNA for the CDR3: TGTGCTGACTACCCAGGACATTACTCTGGAAACACCATATATTTT.

The chain couples TRBV7-2 to TRBJ2-7, with D perhaps matching TRBD1 (5 bases). The germline V gene encodes CDR1 SGHTA and CDR2 FQGNSA. The CDR3 is 17 residues long. The V end was cut by 1 base, the J end by 4 bases, with 20 bases between. CDR3 loop: CASSLGLFIGVIYEQYF. In nucleotides, the CDR3 is TGTGCCAGCAGCTTAGGCCTATTTATAGGGGTAATATACGAGCAGTACTTC.

This rearrangement joins TRBV6-6 to TRBJ2-7; D could derive from TRBD1 or TRBD2 (5 bases each). Germline V gene data show CDR1 as MNHNY and CDR2 as SVGAGI (reference sequence). Trimming shortened V by 6 bases and J by 4 bases, and 19 bases separated the two germline ends. The CDR3 length is 15 residues. The CDR3 sequence is CASSPGPGRSYEQYF. Here the CDR3 DNA reads TGTGCCAGCAGCCCGGGCCCGGGACGGAGTTACGAGCAGTACTTC.

The chain has TRBV5-1 and TRBJ2-7; D tentatively reads TRBD1 or TRBD2 (5 bases each). The germline V and J ends were trimmed by 5 bases and 3 bases, with 15 bases remaining between them. Germline CDR1 is SGHRS and CDR2 is YFSETQ. The CDR3 covers 14 residues. CDR3 loop: CASSTSGTHYEQYF. DNA for the CDR3: TGCGCCAGCAGTACTTCCGGGACCCACTACGAGCAGTACTTC. Full variable domain (outside the CDR3, taken from reference TRBV5-1 and TRBJ2-7): KAGVTQTPRYLIKTRGQQVTLSCSPISGHRSVSWYQQTPGQGLQFLFEYFSETQRNKGNFPGRFSGRQFSNSRSEMNVSTLELGDSALYLCASSTSGTHYEQYFGPGTRLTVT.